Shown below are 5 T cell receptor beta chains from a single sample sequenced in a study of cytomegalovirus exposure and HLA in healthy donors. Researchers ran the PCR with 60 Vbeta and 13 Jbeta primers. Sequenced by immunoSEQ multiplex PCR; TCRdb stores in-frame clones only, minus some. Here the sample spans 85,000 to 100,000 clones, 64% being singletons. Specimen: PBMCs. The receptor set was obtained from a man in his fifties or sixties in good health and CMV-seronegative.

The chain recombines TRBV7-8 with TRBJ2-7; D is uncertain. Germline values: CDR1 SGHVS, CDR2 FQNEAQ. CDR3 length equals 12 residues. Trimming shortened V by 5 bases and J by 7 bases, and 12 bases separated the two germline ends. The CDR3 sequence: CASSHATEEQYF. The DNA for the CDR3 is TGTGCCAGCAGCCACGCCACGGAGGAGCAGTACTTC.

The V and J genes are TRBV27 and TRBJ1-1; D remains ambiguous. The V end was cut by 11 bases, the J end by 5 bases, with 15 bases between. From germline, CDR1 is MNHEY and CDR2 SMNVEV (reference sequence). The CDR3 totals 12 residues. CDR3 sequence (DNA): TGTGCCGGGCTGATCCCTGCGACTGAAGCTTTCTTT. Translating it yields CAGLIPATEAFF.

This chain joins TRBV19 and TRBJ1-5, with D perhaps TRBD1 (5 bases). Trimming cost V 6 bases and J 0 bases, with 12 bases left between them. The CDR3 length is 15 residues. Germline CDR1 LNHDA, CDR2 SQIVND (reference sequence). CDR3 sequence: CASRIQVYSNQPQHF. CDR3 DNA: TGTGCCAGTAGAATACAGGTATATAGCAATCAGCCCCAGCATTTT.

The rearrangement uses TRBV10-1 and TRBJ2-1, with TRBD1 matching 9 bases. The CDR3 is 15 residues long. The V and J ends lost 3 bases and 4 bases, in that order; junction bases with no gene match: 4. Germline V gene sequence: CDR1 WNHNN, CDR2 SYGVQD (reference sequence). CDR3 residues: CASSDLGTGYNEQFF. The CDR3 DNA reads as TGCGCCAGCAGTGATTTAGGGACAGGGTACAATGAGCAGTTCTTC.

The J gene is TRBJ1-2, the V gene TRBV28, with unresolved D. Germline CDR1 and CDR2: MDHEN and SYDVKM. The CDR3 is 13 residues long. Deletions cut 5 bases from V and 5 bases from J, with 12 bases between. The CDR3 reads CASSPQLRYGYTF. CDR3 DNA sequence: TGTGCCAGCAGTCCCCAACTGCGGTATGGCTACACCTTC.